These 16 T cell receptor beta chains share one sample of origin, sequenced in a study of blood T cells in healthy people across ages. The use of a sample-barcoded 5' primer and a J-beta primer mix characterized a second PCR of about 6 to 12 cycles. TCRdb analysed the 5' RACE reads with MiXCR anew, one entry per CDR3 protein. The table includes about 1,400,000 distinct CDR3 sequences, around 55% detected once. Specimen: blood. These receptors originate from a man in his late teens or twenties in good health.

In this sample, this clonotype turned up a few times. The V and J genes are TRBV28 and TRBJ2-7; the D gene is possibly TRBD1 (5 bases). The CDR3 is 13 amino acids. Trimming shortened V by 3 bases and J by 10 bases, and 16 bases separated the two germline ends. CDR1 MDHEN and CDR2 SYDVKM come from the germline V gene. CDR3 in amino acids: CASSFAGKTPQYF. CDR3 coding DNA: TGTGCCAGCAGTTTTGCAGGGAAGACACCCCAGTACTTC. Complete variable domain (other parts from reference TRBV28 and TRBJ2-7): DVKVTQSSRYLVKRTGEKVFLECVQDMDHENMFWYRQDPGLGLRLIYFSYDVKMKEKGDIPEGYSVSREKKERFSLILESASTNQTSMYLCASSFAGKTPQYFGPGTRLTVT.

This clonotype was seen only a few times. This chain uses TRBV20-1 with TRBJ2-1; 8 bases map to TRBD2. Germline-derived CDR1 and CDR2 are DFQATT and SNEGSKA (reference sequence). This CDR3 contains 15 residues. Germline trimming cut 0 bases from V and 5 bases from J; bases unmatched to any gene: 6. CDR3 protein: CSARDIGREHNEQFF. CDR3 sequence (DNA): TGCAGTGCTAGAGATATCGGGAGGGAGCACAATGAGCAGTTCTTC.

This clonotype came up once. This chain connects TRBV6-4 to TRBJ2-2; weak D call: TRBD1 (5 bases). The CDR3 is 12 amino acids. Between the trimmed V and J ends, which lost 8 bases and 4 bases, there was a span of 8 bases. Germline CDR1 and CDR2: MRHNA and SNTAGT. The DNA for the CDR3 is TGTGCCAGCCAGGGTCGCACCGGGGAGCTGTTTTTT. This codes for CASQGRTGELFF.

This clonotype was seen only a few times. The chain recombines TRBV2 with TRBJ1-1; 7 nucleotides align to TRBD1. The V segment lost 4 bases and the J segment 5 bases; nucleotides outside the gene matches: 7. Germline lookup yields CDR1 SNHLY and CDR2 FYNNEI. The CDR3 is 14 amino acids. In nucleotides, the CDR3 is TGTGCCAGCAGTGTAGACAGGGTTAGTACTGAAGCTTTCTTT. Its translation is CASSVDRVSTEAFF.

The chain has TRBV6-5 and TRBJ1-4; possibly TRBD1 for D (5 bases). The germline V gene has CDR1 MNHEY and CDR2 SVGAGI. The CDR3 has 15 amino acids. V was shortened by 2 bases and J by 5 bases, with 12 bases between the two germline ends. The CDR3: CASSYGGARNEKLFF. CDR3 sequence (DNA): TGTGCCAGCAGTTACGGAGGGGCAAGGAATGAAAAACTGTTTTTT.

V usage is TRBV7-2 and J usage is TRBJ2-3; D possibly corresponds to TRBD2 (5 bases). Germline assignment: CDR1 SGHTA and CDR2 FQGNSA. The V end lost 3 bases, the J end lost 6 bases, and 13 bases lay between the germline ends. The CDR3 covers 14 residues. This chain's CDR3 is CASSFRGRQDTQYF. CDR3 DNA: TGTGCCAGCAGCTTTCGGGGAAGGCAGGATACGCAGTATTTT.

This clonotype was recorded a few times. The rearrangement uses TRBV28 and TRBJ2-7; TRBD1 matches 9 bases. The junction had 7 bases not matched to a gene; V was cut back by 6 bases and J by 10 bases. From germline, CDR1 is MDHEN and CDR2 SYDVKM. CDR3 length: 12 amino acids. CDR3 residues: CASSHDRGDQYF. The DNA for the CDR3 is TGTGCCAGCAGCCATGACAGGGGGGATCAGTACTTC. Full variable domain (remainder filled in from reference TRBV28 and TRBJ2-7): DVKVTQSSRYLVKRTGEKVFLECVQDMDHENMFWYRQDPGLGLRLIYFSYDVKMKEKGDIPEGYSVSREKKERFSLILESASTNQTSMYLCASSHDRGDQYFGPGTRLTVT.

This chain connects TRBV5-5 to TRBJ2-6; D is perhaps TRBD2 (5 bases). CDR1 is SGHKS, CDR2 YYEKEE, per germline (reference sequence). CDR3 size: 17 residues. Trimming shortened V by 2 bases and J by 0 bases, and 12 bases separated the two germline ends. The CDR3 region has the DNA TGTGCCAGCAGCTTCACGGGAACCAGCTCTGGGGCCAACGTCCTGACTTTC. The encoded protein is CASSFTGTSSGANVLTF.

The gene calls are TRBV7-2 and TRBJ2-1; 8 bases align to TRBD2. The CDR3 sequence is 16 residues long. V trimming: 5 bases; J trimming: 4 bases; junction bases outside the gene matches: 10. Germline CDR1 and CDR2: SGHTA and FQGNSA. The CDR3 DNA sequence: TGTGCCAGCAGCCTTCCTTGGGGACTAGTATACAATGAGCAGTTCTTC. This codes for CASSLPWGLVYNEQFF.

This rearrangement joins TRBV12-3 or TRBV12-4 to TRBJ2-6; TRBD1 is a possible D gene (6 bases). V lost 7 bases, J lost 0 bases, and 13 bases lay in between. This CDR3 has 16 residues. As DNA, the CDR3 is TGTGCCAGCAAACACAGGGACCGCTCTGGGGCCAACGTCCTGACTTTC. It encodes CASKHRDRSGANVLTF.

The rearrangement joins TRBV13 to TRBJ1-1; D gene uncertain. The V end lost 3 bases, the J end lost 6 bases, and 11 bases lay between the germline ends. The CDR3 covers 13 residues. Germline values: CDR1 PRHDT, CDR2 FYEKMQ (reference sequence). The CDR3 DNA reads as TGTGCCAGCAGCTTTTTAGAATCTCCTGAAGCTTTCTTT. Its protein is CASSFLESPEAFF. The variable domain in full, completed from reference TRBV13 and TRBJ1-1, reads AAGVIQSPRHLIKEKRETATLKCYPIPRHDTVYWYQQGPGQDPQFLISFYEKMQSDKGSIPDRFSAQQFSDYHSELNMSSLELGDSALYFCASSFLESPEAFFGQGTRLTVV.

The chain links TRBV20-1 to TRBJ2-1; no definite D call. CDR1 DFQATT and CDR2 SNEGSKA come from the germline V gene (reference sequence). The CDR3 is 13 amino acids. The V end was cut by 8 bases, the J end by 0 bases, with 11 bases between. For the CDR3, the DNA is TGCAGTCCTCTACGGGTCTCCTACAATGAGCAGTTCTTC. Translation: CSPLRVSYNEQFF.

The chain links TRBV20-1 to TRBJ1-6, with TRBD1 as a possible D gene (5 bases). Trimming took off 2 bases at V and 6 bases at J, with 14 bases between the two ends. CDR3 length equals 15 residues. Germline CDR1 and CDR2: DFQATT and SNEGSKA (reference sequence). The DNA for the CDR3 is TGCAGTGCTAGAAGGTCCGGGGGTATTAATTCACCCCTCCACTTT. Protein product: CSARRSGGINSPLHF.

The CDR3 DNA is TGTGCCAGCGTGGGAGGAGGCACAGATACGCAGTATTTT. This translates into CASVGGGTDTQYF. This chain connects TRBV2 to TRBJ2-3; possible D gene TRBD2, 6 bases. Germline values: CDR1 SNHLY, CDR2 FYNNEI. CDR3 length: 13 amino acids. V was pared by 8 bases and J by 1 base, with 10 bases between.

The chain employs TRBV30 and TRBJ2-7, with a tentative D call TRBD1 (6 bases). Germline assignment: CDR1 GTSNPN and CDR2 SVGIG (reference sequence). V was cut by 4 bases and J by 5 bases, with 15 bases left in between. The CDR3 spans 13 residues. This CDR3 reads CAWNQGRVHEQYF. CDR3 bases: TGTGCCTGGAACCAGGGGAGAGTACACGAGCAGTACTTC.

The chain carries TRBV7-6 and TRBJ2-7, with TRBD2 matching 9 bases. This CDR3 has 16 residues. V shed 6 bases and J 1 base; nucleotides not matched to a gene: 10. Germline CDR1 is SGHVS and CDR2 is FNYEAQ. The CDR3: CASSYQSGRPSYEQYF. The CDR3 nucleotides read TGTGCCAGCAGTTACCAAAGCGGGAGGCCTTCCTACGAGCAGTACTTC.